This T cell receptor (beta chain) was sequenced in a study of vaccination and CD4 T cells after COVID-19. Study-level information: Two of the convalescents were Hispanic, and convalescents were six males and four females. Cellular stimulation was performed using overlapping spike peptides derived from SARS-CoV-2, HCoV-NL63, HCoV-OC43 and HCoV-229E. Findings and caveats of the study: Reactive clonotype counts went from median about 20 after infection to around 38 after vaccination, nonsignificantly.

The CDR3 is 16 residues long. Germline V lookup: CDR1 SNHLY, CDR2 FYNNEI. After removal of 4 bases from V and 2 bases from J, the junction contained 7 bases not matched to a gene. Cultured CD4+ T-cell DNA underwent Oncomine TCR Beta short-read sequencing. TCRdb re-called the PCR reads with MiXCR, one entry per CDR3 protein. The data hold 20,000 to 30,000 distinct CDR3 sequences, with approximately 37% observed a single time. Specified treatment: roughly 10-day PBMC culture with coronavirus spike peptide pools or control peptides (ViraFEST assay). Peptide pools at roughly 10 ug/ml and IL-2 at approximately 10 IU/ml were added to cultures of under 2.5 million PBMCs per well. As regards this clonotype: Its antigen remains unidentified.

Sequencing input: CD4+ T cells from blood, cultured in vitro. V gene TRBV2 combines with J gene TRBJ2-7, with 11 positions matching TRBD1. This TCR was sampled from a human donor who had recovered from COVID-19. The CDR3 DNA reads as TGTGCCAGCAGTGCTATACCGGGACAGGGGGCCTACGAGCAGTACTTC. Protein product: CASSAIPGQGAYEQYF.